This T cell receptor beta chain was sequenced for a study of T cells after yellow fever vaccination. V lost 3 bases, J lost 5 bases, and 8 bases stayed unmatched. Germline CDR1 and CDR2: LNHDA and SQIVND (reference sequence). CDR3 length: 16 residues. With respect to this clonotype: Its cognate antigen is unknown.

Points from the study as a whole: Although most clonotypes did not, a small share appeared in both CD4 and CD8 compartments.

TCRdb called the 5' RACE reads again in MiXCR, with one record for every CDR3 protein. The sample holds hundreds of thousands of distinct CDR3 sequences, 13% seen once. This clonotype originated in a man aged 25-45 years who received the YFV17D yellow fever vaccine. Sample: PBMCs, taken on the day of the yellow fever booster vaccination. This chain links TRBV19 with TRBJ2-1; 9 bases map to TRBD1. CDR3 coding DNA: TGTGCCAGTAGTATGTGGGACAGGGTTGAAAACAATGAGCAGTTCTTC. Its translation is CASSMWDRVENNEQFF.